Following are 9 T cell receptor beta chains from one sample sequenced in a study of T cells after somatic rescue of genetic block. The data were produced by immunoSEQ multiplex PCR, yet TCRdb's version contains in-frame clones alone and is incomplete. The sample yields about 52,000 clones, 90% to 97% seen once. Sample: peripheral blood mononuclear cells (PBMCs). The receptors were sampled from a child younger than two.

As DNA, the CDR3 is TGTGCCAGCAGGAAACGCGTAAGAAGGGAAGAGACCCAGTACTTC. It is translated as CASRKRVRREETQYF. V gene TRBV21-1 combines with J gene TRBJ2-5. TRBV21-1 is labeled a pseudogene. The CDR3 totals 15 residues.

V and J are TRBV28 and TRBJ2-4, with TRBD1 matching over 8 bases. The CDR3 consists of 12 residues. J gave up 8 bases and V 5 bases, and 2 bases lay outside the gene matches. Germline V gene lookup returns CDR1 MDHEN and CDR2 SYDVKM. The chain's CDR3 is CASSGQGHIQYF. CDR3 DNA: TGTGCCAGCAGTGGACAGGGTCACATTCAGTACTTC.

The gene calls are TRBV15 and TRBJ2-7, with a weak D call TRBD2 (5 bases). The CDR3 runs to 13 residues. V lost 1 base and J 6 bases, leaving 10 bases between the germline ends. Germline CDR1 LNHNV, CDR2 YYDKDF (reference sequence). Here the CDR3 DNA reads TGTGCCACCAGCAGAGGGAACGCGGGCGAGCAGTACTTC. Translating gives CATSRGNAGEQYF.

V gene TRBV15 combines with J gene TRBJ2-7, with a tentative D call TRBD2 (5 bases). The CDR3 totals 16 residues. Germline CDR1 is LNHNV and CDR2 is YYDKDF (reference sequence). Trimming took off 1 base at V and 0 bases at J, with 13 bases between the two ends. The CDR3 DNA reads TGTGCCACCAGCAGAGTGGCCAGCGGAGCCTCCTACGAGCAGTACTTC. Amino acids: CATSRVASGASYEQYF.

This chain links TRBV21-1 with TRBJ2-7. TRBV21-1 is a pseudogene. CDR3 length equals 13 residues. CDR3 DNA: TGTGCCAGCAGCAAAGGATTAACCTACGAGCAGTACTTC. This sequence encodes CASSKGLTYEQYF.

The J gene is TRBJ1-1, the V gene TRBV13; unclear D gene. CDR1 and CDR2 (germline): PRHDT, FYEKMQ (reference sequence). The CDR3 covers 12 residues. V was clipped by 0 bases and J by 5 bases, with 4 bases between them. The CDR3, as DNA: TGTGCCAGCAGCTTAGGGCAGACTGAAGCTTTCTTT. The encoded protein is CASSLGQTEAFF. Complete variable domain (other parts from reference TRBV13 and TRBJ1-1): AAGVIQSPRHLIKEKRETATLKCYPIPRHDTVYWYQQGPGQDPQFLISFYEKMQSDKGSIPDRFSAQQFSDYHSELNMSSLELGDSALYFCASSLGQTEAFFGQGTRLTVV.

The J gene is TRBJ2-7, the V gene TRBV7-2; D ambiguous. The CDR3 has 15 residues. Per the germline V gene, CDR1 is SGHTA and CDR2 is FQGNSA. Trimming pared 1 base from V and 3 bases from J, leaving 13 bases between. CDR3 coding DNA: TGTGCCAGCAGCTTAGGGGCCACTGTCCTCTACGAGCAGTACTTC. This sequence encodes CASSLGATVLYEQYF.

The CDR3 sequence is CASSQVIVPGYEQYF. The CDR3 DNA reads TGCGCCAGCAGCCAAGTGATTGTTCCTGGCTACGAGCAGTACTTC. V gene TRBV4-1 combines with J gene TRBJ2-7; no reliable D call. CDR1 is MGHRA and CDR2 is YSYEKL in the germline V gene. Trimming shortened V by 1 base and J by 3 bases, and 13 bases separated the two germline ends. The CDR3 runs 15 residues.

The rearrangement links TRBV19 to TRBJ2-6; D is possibly TRBD1 (6 bases). This CDR3 region has 15 residues. Germline CDR1 LNHDA, CDR2 SQIVND (reference sequence). Trimming took 5 bases from V and 4 from J, leaving 12 bases between them. The CDR3 DNA reads TGTGCCAGTAGTCTGACCGGGACAGGGGCCAACGTCCTGACTTTC. Translating gives CASSLTGTGANVLTF. Filled out from reference TRBV19 and TRBJ2-6, the complete variable domain reads DGGITQSPKYLFRKEGQNVTLSCEQNLNHDAMYWYRQDPGQGLRLIYYSQIVNDFQKGDIAEGYSVSREKKESFPLTVTSAQKNPTAFYLCASSLTGTGANVLTFGAGSRLTVL.